The clone carrying this T cell receptor beta chain was recorded at least ten times. This entry comes from a study of T cell repertoires in cytomegalovirus infection. TCRdb re-derived calls from the reads in MiXCR, one entry per CDR3 protein. The sample records approximately 500,000 distinct CDR3 sequences, around 10% being singletons. The CDR3 covers 13 residues. V lost 11 bases to trimming and J lost 3 bases; unmatched junction nucleotides: 4. Germline assignment: CDR1 SGHTA and CDR2 FQGNSA. Sequenced sample: PBMCs. The source is a human donor in good health (CMV status not recorded). Some clones in this sample may be carry-over from other donors' samples. The chain employs TRBV7-2 and TRBJ2-3, with 11 bases that match TRBD2. Here the CDR3 reads CAGTSGSTDTQYF. The CDR3 DNA follows: TGTGCCGGTACTAGCGGGAGTACAGATACGCAGTATTTT.